The 18 T cell receptor beta chains listed next were all sequenced from one sample in a study of patients and donors after allogeneic stem cell transplantation. Via MiXCR, TCRdb re-called the RT-PCR reads, giving one row per CDR3 protein. The sample records 80,000 to 90,000 distinct CDR3 sequences, roughly 50% being singletons. Sequencing used blood, either unsorted or a sorted T cell fraction (not recorded which). These receptors originate from a human donor who was either an allogeneic HSCT recipient or a stem cell or donor lymphocyte infusion donor (not recorded which). It is not recorded whose cells these are; they may come from a transplant donor.

The chain joins TRBV2 to TRBJ1-5, with D hard to call. Trimming pared 7 bases from V and 2 bases from J, leaving 21 bases between. Germline V gene data show CDR1 as SNHLY and CDR2 as FYNNEI. This CDR3 is built from 17 residues. The chain's CDR3 is CASTDGRGLRGNQPQHF. CDR3 DNA sequence: TGTGCCAGCACCGATGGGCGGGGTCTTCGGGGCAATCAGCCCCAGCATTTT.

This clonotype was seen a few times. This chain joins TRBV12-3 or TRBV12-4 and TRBJ1-4; 8 nucleotides line up with TRBD1. The CDR3 spans 13 residues. After removal of 5 bases from V and 8 bases from J, the junction contained 4 bases not matched to a gene. The CDR3 here is CASSTTGEEKLFF. As DNA, the CDR3 is TGTGCCAGCAGTACGACAGGGGAGGAAAAACTGTTTTTT.

The rearrangement links TRBV7-2 to TRBJ1-1; D might be TRBD1 (5 bases). Per the germline V gene, CDR1 is SGHTA and CDR2 is FQGNSA. This CDR3 spans 14 amino acids. Trimming shortened V by 3 bases and J by 4 bases, and 12 bases separated the two germline ends. CDR3 residues: CASSFRAGFTEAFF. In DNA form, the CDR3 reads TGTGCCAGCAGCTTCCGGGCAGGGTTCACTGAAGCTTTCTTT.

This rearrangement joins TRBV20-1 to TRBJ1-1; possibly TRBD1 for D (5 bases). Trimming shortened V by 3 bases and J by 0 bases, and 11 bases separated the two germline ends. The CDR3 is 14 residues long. CDR1 is DFQATT, CDR2 SNEGSKA, per germline (reference sequence). CDR3 protein: CSASTGGMNTEAFF. In DNA form, the CDR3 reads TGCAGTGCTAGCACAGGCGGCATGAACACTGAAGCTTTCTTT.

CDR3 protein: CASSSSYRDTEAFF. CDR3 DNA: TGTGCCAGCAGTTCATCTTACAGGGACACTGAAGCTTTCTTT. This chain joins TRBV27 and TRBJ1-1; D is perhaps TRBD1 (6 bases). The CDR3 loop spans 14 amino acids. V was trimmed by 4 bases and J by 3 bases, leaving 12 bases between them. Germline CDR1 and CDR2: MNHEY and SMNVEV (reference sequence).

This clonotype has more than one count but fewer than ten. The V and J genes are TRBV12-3 or TRBV12-4 and TRBJ1-2; D remains unclear. Trimming left V 3 bases short and J 5 bases short, with 10 bases between. This CDR3 has 13 amino acids. The CDR3 sequence: CASSLVADYGYTF. CDR3 coding DNA: TGTGCCAGCAGTTTGGTGGCGGATTATGGCTACACCTTC.

This clonotype has a handful of counts. V gene TRBV15 combines with J gene TRBJ1-5, with a tentative D call TRBD1 (5 bases). The CDR3 is 15 amino acids. With 0 bases removed from V and 6 bases from J, the gap between germline ends came to 12 bases. Germline V lookup: CDR1 LNHNV, CDR2 YYDKDF (reference sequence). Here the CDR3 reads CATSRDNMRGQPQHF. For the CDR3, the DNA is TGTGCCACCAGCAGAGATAATATGAGGGGTCAGCCCCAGCATTTT.

The chain combines TRBV12-3 or TRBV12-4 with TRBJ1-4; unclear D gene. CDR3 length: 14 residues. Deletions cut 9 bases from V and 7 bases from J, with 18 bases between. The CDR3 DNA reads as TGTGCCAGTCTTTATCACCGGGAAGGTGAAAAACTGTTTTTT. It encodes CASLYHREGEKLFF.

V is TRBV28 and J is TRBJ2-7; a possible D gene is TRBD2 (6 bases). The V and J ends lost 6 bases and 5 bases respectively, with 17 bases between them. The V gene's germline CDR1 is MDHEN and CDR2 SYDVKM. The CDR3 totals 14 residues. In DNA form, the CDR3 reads TGTGCCAGCAGCCCGGAGATAGCGGCGGACGAGCAGTACTTC. Amino acid sequence: CASSPEIAADEQYF.

The chain uses TRBV25-1 and TRBJ1-1; D is unresolved. Germline loops: CDR1 MGHDK, CDR2 SYGVNS. Trimming took off 2 bases at V and 3 bases at J, with 10 bases between the two ends. The length of the CDR3 is 14 residues. CDR3 nucleotide sequence: TGTGCCAGCAGTGAAGGGTGGAAGGACACTGAAGCTTTCTTT. Encoded protein: CASSEGWKDTEAFF. The full variable domain, rest sourced from reference TRBV25-1 and TRBJ1-1, is EADIYQTPRYLVIGTGKKITLECSQTMGHDKMYWYQQDPGMELHLIHYSYGVNSTEKGDLSSESTVSRIRTEHFPLTLESARPSHTSQYLCASSEGWKDTEAFFGQGTRLTVV.

This clonotype was seen once. This chain links TRBV12-3 or TRBV12-4 with TRBJ2-2; tentatively, D is TRBD1 (6 bases). The CDR3 length is 13 residues. V was trimmed by 8 bases and J by 3 bases, leaving 10 bases between them. CDR3 coding DNA: TGTGCCAGCGAATACAGGGACACCGGGGAGCTGTTTTTT. Residues: CASEYRDTGELFF.

V usage is TRBV10-3 and J usage is TRBJ1-5; TRBD1 aligns across 7 bases. Germline-derived CDR1 and CDR2 are ENHRY and SYGVKD. The V segment lost 3 bases and the J segment 2 bases; nucleotides outside the gene matches: 4. The CDR3 covers 15 residues. CDR3 DNA sequence: TGTGCCATCAGTGAACAGGGGCTTGGCAATCAGCCCCAGCATTTT. Translating gives CAISEQGLGNQPQHF.

The genes are TRBV12-3 or TRBV12-4 and TRBJ2-7; D remains ambiguous. V lost 3 bases and J lost 2, with 8 bases in between. The CDR3 covers 13 residues. The CDR3 loop reads CASSFPSAYEQYF. The CDR3 DNA sequence: TGTGCCAGCAGTTTTCCTAGTGCCTACGAGCAGTACTTC.

This clonotype occurred a few times. The chain combines TRBV28 with TRBJ1-1, with TRBD1 matching 7 bases. The CDR3 is 14 residues long. Germline CDR1 and CDR2: MDHEN and SYDVKM. V lost 3 bases to trimming and J lost 6 bases; unmatched junction nucleotides: 7. For the CDR3, the DNA is TGTGCCAGCAGTTTCGACAGGGTTCTCTCTGAAGCTTTCTTT. Its protein product is CASSFDRVLSEAFF.

This clonotype was recorded a few times. The J gene is TRBJ1-6, the V gene TRBV13; D is possibly TRBD1 (6 bases). Germline lookup yields CDR1 PRHDT and CDR2 FYEKMQ (reference sequence). Trimming took 5 bases from V and 4 from J, leaving 15 bases between them. This CDR3 comprises 16 residues. The CDR3 here is CASSPSGGLYNSPLHF. In DNA form, the CDR3 reads TGTGCCAGCAGCCCGTCCGGGGGGCTATATAATTCACCCCTCCACTTT.

This clonotype has only a few counts. CDR3 DNA: TGCAGCTTCGTAGACGGGGGAGGCAATCAGCCCCAGCATTTT. It specifies CSFVDGGGNQPQHF. V and J are TRBV29-1 and TRBJ1-5; D perhaps matches TRBD1 (5 bases). Germline CDR1 SQVTM, CDR2 ANQGSEA. Trimming pared 8 bases from V and 2 bases from J, leaving 16 bases between. This CDR3 has 14 amino acids. The entire variable domain, with the rest obtained from reference TRBV29-1 and TRBJ1-5, is as follows: SAVISQKPSRDICQRGTSLTIQCQVDSQVTMMFWYRQQPGQSLTLIATANQGSEATYESGFVIDKFPISRPNLTFSTLTVSNMSPEDSSIYLCSFVDGGGNQPQHFGDGTRLSIL.

Points on this clonotype: The junction and the germline gene differ at one end; a read error may be behind it. The chain employs TRBV20-1 and TRBJ1-5; no reliable D call. The CDR3 extends over 14 amino acids. Germline CDR1 and CDR2: DFQATT and SNEGSKA (reference sequence). Here the CDR3 DNA reads TGCAGTGCTGCGAGGGCGGGAGGCAATCAACCCCAGCATTTT. It codes for CSAARAGGNQPQHF.

This clonotype was seen more than once but under ten times. The CDR3, as DNA: TGTGCCAGCTCAGTTGACAGTCACACTGAAGCTTTCTTT. It specifies CASSVDSHTEAFF. V usage is TRBV18 and J usage is TRBJ1-1, with D possibly being TRBD1 (5 bases). Trimming stripped 5 bases from V and 3 bases from J, with 10 bases between. Per germline, CDR1 KGHSH and CDR2 LQKENI. The CDR3 length is 13 residues. The full variable domain, its missing parts supplied by reference TRBV18 and TRBJ1-1, is NAGVMQNPRHLVRRRGQEARLRCSPMKGHSHVYWYRQLPEEGLKFMVYLQKENIIDESGMPKERFSAEFPKEGPSILRIQQVVRGDSAAYFCASSVDSHTEAFFGQGTRLTVV.